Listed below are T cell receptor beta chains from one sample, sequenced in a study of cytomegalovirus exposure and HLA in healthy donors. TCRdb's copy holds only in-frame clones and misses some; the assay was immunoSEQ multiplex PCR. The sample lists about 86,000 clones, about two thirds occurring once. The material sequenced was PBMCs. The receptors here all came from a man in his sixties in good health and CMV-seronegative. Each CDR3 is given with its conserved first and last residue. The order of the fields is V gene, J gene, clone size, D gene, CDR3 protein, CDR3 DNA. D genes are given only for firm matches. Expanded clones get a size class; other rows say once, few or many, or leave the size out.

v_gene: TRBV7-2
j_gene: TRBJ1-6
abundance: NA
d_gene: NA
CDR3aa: CASSLEDSNSPLHF
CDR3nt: TGTGCCAGCAGCTTAGAGGACAGCAATTCACCCCTCCACTTT

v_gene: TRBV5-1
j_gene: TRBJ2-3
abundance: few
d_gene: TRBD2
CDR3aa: CASSLASSGLTDTQYF
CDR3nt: TGCGCCAGCAGCTTGGCGTCTAGCGGTCTCACAGATACGCAGTATTTT

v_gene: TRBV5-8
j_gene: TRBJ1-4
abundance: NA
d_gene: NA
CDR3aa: CASSLDSDGKLFF
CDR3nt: TGTGCCAGCAGCCTCGACAGTGACGGAAAACTGTTTTTT

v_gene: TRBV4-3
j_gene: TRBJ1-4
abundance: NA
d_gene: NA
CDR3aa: CASSQDRNEKLFF
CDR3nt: TGCGCCAGCAGCCAAGATAGAAATGAAAAACTGTTTTTT

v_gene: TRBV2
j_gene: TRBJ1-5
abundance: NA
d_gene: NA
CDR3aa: CASSDGRGKQHF
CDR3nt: TGTGCCAGCAGTGATGGCCGGGGAAAGCAGCATTTT

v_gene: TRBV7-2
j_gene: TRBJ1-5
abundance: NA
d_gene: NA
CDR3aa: CASSLGVNQPQHF
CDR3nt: TGTGCCAGCAGCTTAGGAGTCAATCAGCCCCAGCATTTT

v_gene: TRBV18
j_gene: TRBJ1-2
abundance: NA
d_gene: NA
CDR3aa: CASSSAATNYGYTF
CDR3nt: TGTGCCAGCTCCAGTGCGGCCACTAACTATGGCTACACCTTC

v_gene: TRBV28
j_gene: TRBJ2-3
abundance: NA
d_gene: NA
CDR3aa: CASNKPGTFTDTQYF
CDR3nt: TGTGCCAGCAATAAACCCGGGACTTTCACAGATACGCAGTATTTT

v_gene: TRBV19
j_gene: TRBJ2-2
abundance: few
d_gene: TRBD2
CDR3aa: CASRRGGTFNTGELFF
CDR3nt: TGTGCCAGTAGGCGGGGGGGGACATTCAACACCGGGGAGCTGTTTTTT

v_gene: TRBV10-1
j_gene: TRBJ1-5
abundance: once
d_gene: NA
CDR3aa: CASSESRNQPQHF
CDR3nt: TGCGCCAGCAGTGAGTCACGGAATCAGCCCCAGCATTTT

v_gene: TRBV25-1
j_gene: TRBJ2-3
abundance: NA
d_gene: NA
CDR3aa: CASSEGGPTDTQYF
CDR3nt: TGTGCCAGCAGTGAGGGGGGTCCCACAGATACGCAGTATTTT

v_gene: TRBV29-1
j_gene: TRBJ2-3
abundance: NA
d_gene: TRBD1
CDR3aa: CSVGQGADTQYF
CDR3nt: TGCAGCGTTGGGCAGGGGGCCGATACGCAGTATTTT

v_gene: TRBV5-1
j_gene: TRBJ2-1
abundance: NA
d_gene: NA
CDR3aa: CASSESAGEQFF
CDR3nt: TGCGCCAGCAGTGAGTCGGCAGGTGAGCAGTTCTTC

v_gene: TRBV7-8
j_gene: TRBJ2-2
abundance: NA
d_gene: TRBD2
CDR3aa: CASSLRWTSGGTGELFF
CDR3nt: TGTGCCAGCAGCTTACGCTGGACTAGCGGGGGGACCGGGGAGCTGTTTTTT

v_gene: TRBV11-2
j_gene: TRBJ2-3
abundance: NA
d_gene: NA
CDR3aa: CASSFLEGRDTQYF
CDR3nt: TGTGCCAGCAGCTTTTTGGAGGGACGAGATACGCAGTATTTT

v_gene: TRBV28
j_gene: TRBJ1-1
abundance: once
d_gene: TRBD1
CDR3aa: CASREGQGMNTEAFF
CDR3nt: TGTGCCAGCAGAGAGGGACAGGGAATGAACACTGAAGCTTTCTTT

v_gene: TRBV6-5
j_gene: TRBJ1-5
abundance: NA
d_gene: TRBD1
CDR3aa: CASSYSRGPGQPQHF
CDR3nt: TGTGCCAGCAGTTACAGCAGGGGGCCGGGACAGCCCCAGCATTTT

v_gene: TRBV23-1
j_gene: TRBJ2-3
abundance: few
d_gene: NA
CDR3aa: CARPLGRRGTDTQYF
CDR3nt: TGCGCCCGCCCCCTGGGCCGGCGGGGAACAGATACGCAGTATTTT

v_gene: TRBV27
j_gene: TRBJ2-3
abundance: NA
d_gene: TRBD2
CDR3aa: CASSLRLATDTQYF
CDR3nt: TGTGCCAGCAGTTTGAGACTAGCAACAGATACGCAGTATTTT

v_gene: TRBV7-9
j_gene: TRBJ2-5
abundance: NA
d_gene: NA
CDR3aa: CASSRDQGETQYF
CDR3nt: TGTGCCAGCAGCCGGGACCAGGGGGAGACCCAGTACTTC

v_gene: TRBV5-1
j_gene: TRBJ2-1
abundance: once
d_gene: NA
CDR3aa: CASSPNGGSYNEQFF
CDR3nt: TGCGCCAGCAGCCCCAACGGGGGCTCCTACAATGAGCAGTTCTTC

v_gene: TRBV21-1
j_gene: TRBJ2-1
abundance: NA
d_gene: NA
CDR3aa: CASSNDAGGVYNEQFF
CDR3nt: TGTGCCAGCAGCAACGATGCGGGCGGGGTGTACAATGAGCAGTTCTTC

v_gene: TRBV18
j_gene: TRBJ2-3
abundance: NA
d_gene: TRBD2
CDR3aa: CASSIAGGVDTQYF
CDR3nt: TGTGCCAGCTCCATAGCGGGCGGTGTAGATACGCAGTATTTT

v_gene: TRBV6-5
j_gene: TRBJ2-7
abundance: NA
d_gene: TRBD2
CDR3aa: CASRSRGGSEQYF
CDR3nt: TGTGCCAGCAGATCCCGCGGGGGGAGCGAGCAGTACTTC

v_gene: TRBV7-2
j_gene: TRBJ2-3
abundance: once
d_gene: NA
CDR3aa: CASSPDSSLTDTQYF
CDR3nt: TGTGCCAGCAGCCCAGACAGCAGTCTCACAGATACGCAGTATTTT

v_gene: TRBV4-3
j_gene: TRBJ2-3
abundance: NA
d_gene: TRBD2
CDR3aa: CASSQDRGGAADTQYF
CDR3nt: TGCGCCAGCAGCCAAGATCGGGGGGGGGCGGCAGATACGCAGTATTTT

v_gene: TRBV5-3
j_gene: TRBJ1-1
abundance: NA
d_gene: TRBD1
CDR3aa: CARSLWRDRETEAFF
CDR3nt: TGTGCCAGAAGCTTGTGGAGAGACAGGGAAACTGAAGCTTTCTTT

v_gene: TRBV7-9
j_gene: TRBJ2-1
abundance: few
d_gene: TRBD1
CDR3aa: CASSSGGLGGLQFF
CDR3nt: TGTGCCAGCAGCTCAGGGGGCTTAGGGGGCTTGCAGTTCTTC

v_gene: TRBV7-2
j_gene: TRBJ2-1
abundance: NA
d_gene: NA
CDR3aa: CASSPQPRYNEQFF
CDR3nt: TGTGCCAGCAGCCCCCAGCCTAGGTACAATGAGCAGTTCTTC

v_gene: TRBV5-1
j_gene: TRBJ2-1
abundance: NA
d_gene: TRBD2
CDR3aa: CASSGLAGLYNEQFF
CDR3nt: TGCGCCAGCAGCGGCCTAGCGGGACTCTACAATGAGCAGTTCTTC

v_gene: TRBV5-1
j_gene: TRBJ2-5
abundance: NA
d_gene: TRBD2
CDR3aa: CASSSGLAGGRQETQYF
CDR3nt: TGCGCCAGCAGCTCGGGACTAGCGGGAGGTAGACAAGAGACCCAGTACTTC

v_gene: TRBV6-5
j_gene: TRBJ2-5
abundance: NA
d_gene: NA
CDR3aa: CASSRRWTVRETQYF
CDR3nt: TGTGCCAGCAGCCGCCGCTGGACAGTCCGGGAGACCCAGTACTTC

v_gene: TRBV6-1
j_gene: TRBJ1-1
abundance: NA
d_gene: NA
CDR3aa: CASSAVMMNTEAFF
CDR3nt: TGTGCCAGCAGCGCAGTTATGATGAACACTGAAGCTTTCTTT

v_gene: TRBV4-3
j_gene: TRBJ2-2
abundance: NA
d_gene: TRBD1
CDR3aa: CASSQDHPKIITGGRSTGELFF
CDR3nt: TGCGCCAGCAGCCAAGATCATCCTAAAATTATAACAGGGGGCAGGAGCACCGGGGAGCTGTTTTTT

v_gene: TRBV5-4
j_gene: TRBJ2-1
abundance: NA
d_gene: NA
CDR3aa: CASSLDSSYNEQFF
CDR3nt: TGTGCCAGCAGCTTAGATAGCTCCTACAATGAGCAGTTCTTC

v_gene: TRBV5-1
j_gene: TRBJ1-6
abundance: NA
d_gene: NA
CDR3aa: CASSTSGDGSPLHF
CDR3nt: TGCGCCAGCAGCACCTCAGGTGACGGTTCACCCCTCCACTTT

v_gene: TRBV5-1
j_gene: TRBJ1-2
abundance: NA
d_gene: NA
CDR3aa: CASSLAPGQSYGYTF
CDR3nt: TGCGCCAGCAGCCTAGCACCGGGACAAAGCTATGGCTACACCTTC

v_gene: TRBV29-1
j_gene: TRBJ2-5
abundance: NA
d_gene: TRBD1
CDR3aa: CSVGGTGPMQETQYF
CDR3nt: TGCAGCGTTGGGGGGACAGGGCCGATGCAAGAGACCCAGTACTTC

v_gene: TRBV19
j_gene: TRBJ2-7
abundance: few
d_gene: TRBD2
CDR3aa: CASRGLAGGYEQYF
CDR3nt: TGTGCCAGTAGGGGACTAGCGGGAGGTTACGAGCAGTACTTC

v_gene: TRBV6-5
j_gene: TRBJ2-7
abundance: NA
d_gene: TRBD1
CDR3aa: CASSKDRGGGEQYF
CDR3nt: TGTGCCAGCAGTAAGGACAGGGGCGGGGGCGAGCAGTACTTC

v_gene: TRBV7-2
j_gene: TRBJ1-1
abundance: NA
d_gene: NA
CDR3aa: CASSLQQNSEAFF
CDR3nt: TGTGCCAGCAGCTTACAACAGAACTCTGAAGCTTTCTTT

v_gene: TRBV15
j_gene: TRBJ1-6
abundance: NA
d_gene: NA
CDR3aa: CATSRAQGSSPLHF
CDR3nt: TGTGCCACCAGCAGAGCGCAGGGGAGTTCACCCCTCCACTTT

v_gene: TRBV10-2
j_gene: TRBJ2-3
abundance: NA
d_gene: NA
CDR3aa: CASSESIGGPPDTQYF
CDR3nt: TGCGCCAGCAGTGAGTCAATCGGGGGGCCCCCAGATACGCAGTATTTT

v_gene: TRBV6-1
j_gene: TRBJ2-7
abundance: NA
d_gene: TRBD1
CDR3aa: CASSDRDRSYEQYF
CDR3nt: TGTGCCAGCAGCGACCGGGACAGGTCCTACGAGCAGTACTTC

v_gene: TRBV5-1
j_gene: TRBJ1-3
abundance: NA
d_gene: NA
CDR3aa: CASSLNQIFHSGNTIYF
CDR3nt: TGCGCCAGCAGCTTGAATCAGATTTTCCACTCTGGAAACACCATATATTTT

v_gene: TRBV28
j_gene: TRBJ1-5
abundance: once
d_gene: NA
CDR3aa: CASRGGSNQPQHF
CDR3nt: TGTGCGAGCAGGGGAGGCAGCAATCAGCCCCAGCATTTT

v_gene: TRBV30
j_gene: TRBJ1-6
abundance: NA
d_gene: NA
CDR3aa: CAWSSGRGSSPLHF
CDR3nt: TGTGCCTGGAGTTCCGGTAGGGGTAGTTCACCCCTCCACTTT

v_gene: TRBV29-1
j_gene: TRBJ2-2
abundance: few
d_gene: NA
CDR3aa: CSVDRGGNTGELFF
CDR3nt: TGCAGCGTTGATAGAGGTGGGAACACCGGGGAGCTGTTTTTT

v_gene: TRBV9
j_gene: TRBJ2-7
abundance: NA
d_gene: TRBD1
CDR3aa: CASSVGQGTYEQYF
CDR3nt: TGTGCCAGCAGCGTAGGACAGGGCACCTACGAGCAGTACTTC

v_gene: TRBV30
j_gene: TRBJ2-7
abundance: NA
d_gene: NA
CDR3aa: CAWGRGINEQYF
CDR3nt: TGTGCCTGGGGCAGGGGTATTAACGAGCAGTACTTC

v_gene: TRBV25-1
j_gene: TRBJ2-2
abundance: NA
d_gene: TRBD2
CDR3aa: CASTQSGTKGAGELFF
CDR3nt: TGTGCCAGCACCCAGTCAGGGACTAAAGGAGCCGGGGAGCTGTTTTTT

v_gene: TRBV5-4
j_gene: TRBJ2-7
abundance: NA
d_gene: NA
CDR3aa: CASSLPQGNEQYF
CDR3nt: TGTGCCAGCAGCTTGCCACAGGGAAACGAGCAGTACTTC

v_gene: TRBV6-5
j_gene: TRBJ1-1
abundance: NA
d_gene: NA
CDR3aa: CASSRGGNTEAFF
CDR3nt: TGTGCCAGCAGCCGAGGGGGTAACACTGAAGCTTTCTTT